This T cell receptor beta chain was recorded in a study of cytomegalovirus exposure and HLA in healthy donors. Study details: An earlier analysis identified more than 95 million unique TCR beta sequences in about 170 million T cells.

Primers included in the PCR were 60 Vbeta and 13 Jbeta primers. TCRdb's table, derived via immunoSEQ multiplex PCR, lists solely in-frame clones and lacks some. The repertoire holds around 130,000 clones, about 66% seen once, with roughly 1.5% in the top ten. The CDR3 loop spans 13 amino acids. Germline assignment: CDR1 SGHAT and CDR2 FQNNGV. Trimming took 3 bases from V and 8 from J, leaving 11 bases between them. This TCR was recovered from a man aged 25 to 40 in good health and CMV-seropositive. The chain uses TRBV11-2 and TRBJ2-1; perhaps TRBD2 as D (5 bases). Sequenced material: PBMCs. For the CDR3, the DNA is TGTGCCAGCAGCTTGATCGGGGTAGATGAGCAGTTCTTC. Protein sequence: CASSLIGVDEQFF.